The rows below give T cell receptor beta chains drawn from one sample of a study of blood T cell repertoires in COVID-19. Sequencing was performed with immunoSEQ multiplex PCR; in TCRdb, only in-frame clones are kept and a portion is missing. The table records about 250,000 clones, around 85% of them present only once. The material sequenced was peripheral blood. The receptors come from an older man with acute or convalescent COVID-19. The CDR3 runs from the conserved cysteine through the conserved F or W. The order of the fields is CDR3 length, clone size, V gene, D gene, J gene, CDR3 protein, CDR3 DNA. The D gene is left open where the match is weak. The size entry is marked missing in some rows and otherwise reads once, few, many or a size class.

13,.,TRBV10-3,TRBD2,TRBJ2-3,CAISTSEADTQYF,TGTGCCATCAGTACTAGCGAAGCAGATACGCAGTATTTT
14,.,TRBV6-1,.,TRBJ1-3,CASSDLRAGDTIYF,TGTGCCAGCAGTGATCTGAGGGCTGGAGACACCATATATTTT
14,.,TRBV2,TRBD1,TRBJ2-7,CATSPGTGVGEQYF,TGTGCCACCTCCCCCGGGACAGGGGTTGGCGAGCAGTACTTC
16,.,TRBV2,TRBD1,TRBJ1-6,CASSRQGARESSPLHF,TGTGCCAGCAGTCGGCAGGGGGCGCGAGAAAGTTCACCCCTCCACTTT
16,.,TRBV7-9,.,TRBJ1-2,CASSRELWRANYGYTF,TGTGCCAGCAGCCGCGAGCTCTGGAGAGCCAACTATGGCTACACCTTC
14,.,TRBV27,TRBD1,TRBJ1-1,CASTPNRGNTEAFF,TGTGCCAGCACCCCGAACAGGGGAAACACTGAAGCTTTCTTT
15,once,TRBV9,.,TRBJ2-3,CASSVQGRSTDTQYF,TGTGCCAGCAGCGTTCAGGGCAGGTCCACAGATACGCAGTATTTT
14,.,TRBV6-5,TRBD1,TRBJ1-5,CASSPLDRGQPQHF,TGTGCCAGCAGTCCTTTGGACAGGGGACAGCCCCAGCATTTT
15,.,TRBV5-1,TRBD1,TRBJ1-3,CASSLQGATGNTIYF,TGCGCCAGCAGCTTACAGGGGGCGACTGGAAACACCATATATTTT
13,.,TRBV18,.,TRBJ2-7,CASSPTQGSEQYF,TGTGCCAGCTCACCCACGCAGGGTAGCGAGCAGTACTTC
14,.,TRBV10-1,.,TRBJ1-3,CASSAGVSGNTIYF,TGCGCCAGCAGTGCGGGAGTATCTGGAAACACCATATATTTT